Listed here is a single T cell receptor (beta chain). This record comes from a study of blood T cell repertoires in COVID-19. The wider study: Some COVID-19 samples were acute and others convalescent; all came from the United States, Italy and Spain.

The length of the CDR3 is 12 residues. V dropped 3 bases and J dropped 6 bases, with 9 bases sitting between them. CDR1 and CDR2 from the germline V gene are LNHDA and SQIVND (reference sequence). Here immunoSEQ multiplex PCR was the method, and the copy in TCRdb shows in-frame clones only, minus some. The repertoire includes 300,000 to 400,000 clones, around 84% of them detected once, and approximately 1.9% sits in the top ten. Ages ranged from roughly 18 to 95 years, with residence in about 23 US areas. Cohorts were assigned according to the clinical history that participants reported. The chain links TRBV19 to TRBJ2-7; maybe TRBD2 (5 bases). The TCR comes from a woman under 40 who had been exposed to COVID-19. Specimen: PBMCs or T cells enriched from blood (not recorded which). The CDR3 nucleotides are TGTGCCAGTAGTATGAGGGCGGGCGAGCAGTACTTC. It yields the protein CASSMRAGEQYF. The full variable domain, with the rest looked up from reference TRBV19 and TRBJ2-7, is DGGITQSPKYLFRKEGQNVTLSCEQNLNHDAMYWYRQDPGQGLRLIYYSQIVNDFQKGDIAEGYSVSREKKESFPLTVTSAQKNPTAFYLCASSMRAGEQYFGPGTRLTVT.